The next 17 T cell receptor beta chains were all read from a single sample in a study of cytomegalovirus exposure and HLA in healthy donors. Researchers ran the PCR with 60 Vbeta and 13 Jbeta primers. Sequencing was performed with immunoSEQ multiplex PCR; in TCRdb, only in-frame clones are kept and a portion is missing. Among 12,000 to 15,000 clones listed, about 60% were seen once. The sequenced sample consisted of PBMCs. These receptors were collected from a woman aged 45 to 65 in good health and CMV-seropositive.

Worth noting for this clone: A junction boundary mismatches the germline segment, possibly from a read error. The chain recombines TRBV7-2 with TRBJ1-2; no firm D call. The length of the CDR3 is 14 residues. CDR1 SGHTA and CDR2 FQGNSA come from the germline V gene. Written as DNA, the CDR3 is TGTGCCAGCAGCTTAGTGGGCAGGCCCCTTATCCCTTCCTTC. It encodes CASSLVGRPLIPSF.

This clone occurred once. V is TRBV14 and J is TRBJ1-2; tentatively, D is TRBD1 (6 bases). The length of the CDR3 is 13 residues. Trimming took off 5 bases at V and 2 bases at J, with 9 bases between the two ends. Germline lookup yields CDR1 SGHDN and CDR2 FVKESK. In nucleotides, the CDR3 is TGTGCCAGCAGCACAACAGGGAACTATGGCTACACCTTC. This translates into CASSTTGNYGYTF.

This rearrangement joins TRBV4-1 to TRBJ1-1, with 7 nucleotides matching TRBD1. CDR1 is MGHRA, CDR2 YSYEKL, per germline. The CDR3 is made up of 16 amino acids. V lost 4 bases, J lost 2 bases, and 10 bases stayed unmatched. The CDR3 sequence: CASSRGTAQRNTEAFF. The CDR3 DNA reads as TGCGCCAGCAGCCGAGGGACAGCCCAAAGAAACACTGAAGCTTTCTTT.

The chain joins TRBV6-1 to TRBJ1-1; D is unresolved. Between the trimmed V and J ends, which lost 8 bases and 1 base, there was a span of 11 bases. The germline CDR1 and CDR2 sequences are MNHNS and SASEGT. The CDR3 is made up of 13 amino acids. The CDR3 loop is CASPPFGNTEAFF. CDR3 bases: TGTGCCAGCCCACCCTTCGGGAACACTGAAGCTTTCTTT.

The chain uses TRBV1 and TRBJ2-7; the tabulated D call, TRBD2, remains unverified against the DNA. TRBV1 is given as a pseudogene. The CDR3 has 16 amino acids. The CDR3 loop is CTSSQEGSGGPYEQYF. CDR3 bases: TGCACCAGCAGCCAAGAAGGTAGCGGGGGACCCTACGAGCAGTACTTC.

The CDR3 DNA sequence: TGTGCCAGTAGCGTCAGGACTGGAAACACCATATATTTT. Amino acids: CASSVRTGNTIYF. V usage is TRBV19 and J usage is TRBJ1-3; D not resolved. Germline-derived CDR1 and CDR2 are LNHDA and SQIVND (reference sequence). The CDR3 spans 13 residues. Trimming stripped 6 bases from V and 2 bases from J, with 8 bases between.

The V gene is TRBV30, the J gene TRBJ1-1; D uncertain. Germline V CDR1 and CDR2: GTSNPN, SVGIG (reference sequence). The V end was cut by 1 base, the J end by 1 base, with 4 bases between. The CDR3 covers 12 residues. The CDR3 reads CAWSEPNTEAFF. In DNA, the CDR3 is TGTGCCTGGAGTGAGCCGAACACTGAAGCTTTCTTT.

This clone ranks as medium-sized. The V gene is TRBV7-6, the J gene TRBJ2-2; 11 positions agree with TRBD1. V was pared by 6 bases and J by 5 bases, with 5 bases of the junction left unmatched. From germline, CDR1 is SGHVS and CDR2 FNYEAQ. There are 15 residues in the CDR3. The chain's CDR3 is CASSWTGGGTGELFF. The CDR3 DNA follows: TGTGCCAGCAGTTGGACAGGGGGCGGAACCGGGGAGCTGTTTTTT.

This clone was observed once. The J gene is TRBJ1-2, the V gene TRBV28; D unclear. V lost 6 bases and J 5 bases, leaving 7 bases between the germline ends. Germline assignment: CDR1 MDHEN and CDR2 SYDVKM. The CDR3 consists of 11 residues. As DNA, the CDR3 is TGTGCCAGCAGCGACATATATGGCTACACCTTC. Translation gives CASSDIYGYTF.

The chain couples TRBV10-3 to TRBJ2-5; D is unclear. The CDR3 runs 12 residues. With 10 bases removed from V and 0 bases from J, the gap between germline ends came to 9 bases. Germline V gene sequence: CDR1 ENHRY, CDR2 SYGVKD. The CDR3 DNA sequence: TGTGCCAACGCAGAATACCAAGAGACCCAGTACTTC. Translation: CANAEYQETQYF.

In its sample, this clone was seen a few times. This chain uses TRBV4-3 with TRBJ1-2, with D uncertain. CDR1 is LGHNA, CDR2 YSLEER, per germline. Trimming shortened V by 2 bases and J by 6 bases, and 16 bases separated the two germline ends. There are 15 residues in the CDR3. The CDR3 bases are TGCGCCAGCAGCCAAACCCGCGGGCGGCAGAATGGCTACACCTTC. Its translation is CASSQTRGRQNGYTF.

This clone was counted a few times. The chain links TRBV4-2 to TRBJ2-3; possibly TRBD1 for D (6 bases). V lost 3 bases and J lost 6, with 22 bases in between. Germline loops: CDR1 LGHNA, CDR2 YNFKEQ. The CDR3 has 17 amino acids. CDR3 in amino acids: CASSHISGADRGDTQYF. CDR3 DNA sequence: TGTGCCAGCAGCCACATTTCCGGCGCGGATAGGGGGGATACGCAGTATTTT.

J is TRBJ1-1 and V is TRBV6-5, with D maybe TRBD1 (6 bases). V lost 2 bases to trimming and J lost 8 bases, with 9 bases between them. The CDR3 runs to 12 residues. Germline CDR1 and CDR2: MNHEY and SVGAGI. The CDR3 DNA reads TGTGCCAGCAGTTACGGTACAGGGGAAGCTTTCTTT. This encodes CASSYGTGEAFF.

V and J are TRBV10-3 and TRBJ1-4; possible D gene TRBD1, 5 bases. This CDR3 comprises 16 residues. The germline V gene has CDR1 ENHRY and CDR2 SYGVKD. Between the trimmed V and J ends, which lost 0 bases and 3 bases, there was a span of 11 bases. As DNA, the CDR3 is TGTGCCATCAGTGAGTCGAGGAGGGGCCCTAATGAAAAACTGTTTTTT. This sequence encodes CAISESRRGPNEKLFF.

This clone appeared a single time. This sequence joins TRBV25-1 and TRBJ1-1; D possibly corresponds to TRBD1 (5 bases). Germline CDR1 MGHDK, CDR2 SYGVNS. This CDR3 spans 13 amino acids. V was cut by 6 bases and J by 7 bases, with 15 bases left in between. CDR3 DNA sequence: TGTGCCAGCAGGGCAACATCGGGGGGTGAAGCTTTCTTT. This translates into CASRATSGGEAFF.

This clone was found many times. The chain carries TRBV15 and TRBJ2-7; D unresolved. From germline, CDR1 is LNHNV and CDR2 YYDKDF (reference sequence). CDR3 length: 15 amino acids. Trimming pared 0 bases from V and 2 bases from J, leaving 11 bases between. The DNA of the CDR3 is TGTGCCACCAGCAGAGATAGAGGATACGCCTACGAGCAGTACTTC. It is translated as CATSRDRGYAYEQYF.

This sequence joins TRBV29-1 and TRBJ2-7; 9 bases map to TRBD1. The germline CDR1 and CDR2 sequences are SQVTM and ANQGSEA. Trimming removed 4 bases from V and 9 bases from J; junction bases left unmatched: 7. The CDR3 has 12 residues. CDR3 in DNA: TGCAGCGTTGGGGGGACAGGGAACGGGCAGTACTTC. Its protein is CSVGGTGNGQYF.